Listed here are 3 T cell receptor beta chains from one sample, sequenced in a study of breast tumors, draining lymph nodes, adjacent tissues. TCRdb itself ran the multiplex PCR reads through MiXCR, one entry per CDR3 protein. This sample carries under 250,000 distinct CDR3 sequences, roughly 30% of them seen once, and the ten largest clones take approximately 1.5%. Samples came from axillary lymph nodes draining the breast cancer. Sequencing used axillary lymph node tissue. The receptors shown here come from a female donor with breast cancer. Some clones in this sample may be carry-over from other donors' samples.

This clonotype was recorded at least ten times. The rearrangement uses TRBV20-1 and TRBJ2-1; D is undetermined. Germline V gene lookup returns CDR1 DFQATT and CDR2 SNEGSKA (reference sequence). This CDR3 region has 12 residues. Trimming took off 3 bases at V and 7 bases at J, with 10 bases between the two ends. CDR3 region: CSASPELNEQFF. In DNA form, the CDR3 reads TGCAGTGCTAGTCCCGAGCTTAATGAGCAGTTCTTC.

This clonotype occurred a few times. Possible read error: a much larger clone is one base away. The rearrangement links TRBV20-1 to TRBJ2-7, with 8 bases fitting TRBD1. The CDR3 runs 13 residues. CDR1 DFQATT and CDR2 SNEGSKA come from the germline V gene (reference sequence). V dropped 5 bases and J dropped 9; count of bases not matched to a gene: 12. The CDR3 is CSAPPTGVRAQYF. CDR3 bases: TGCAGTGCTCCCCCGACAGGGGTTAGAGCGCAGTACTTC.

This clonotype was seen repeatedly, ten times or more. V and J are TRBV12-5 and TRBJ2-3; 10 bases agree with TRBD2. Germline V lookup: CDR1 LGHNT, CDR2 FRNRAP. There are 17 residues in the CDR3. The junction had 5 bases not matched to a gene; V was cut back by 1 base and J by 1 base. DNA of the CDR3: TGTGCTAGTGGTTTGGGTACCGGGACTAGCGGCACAGATACGCAGTATTTT. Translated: CASGLGTGTSGTDTQYF.